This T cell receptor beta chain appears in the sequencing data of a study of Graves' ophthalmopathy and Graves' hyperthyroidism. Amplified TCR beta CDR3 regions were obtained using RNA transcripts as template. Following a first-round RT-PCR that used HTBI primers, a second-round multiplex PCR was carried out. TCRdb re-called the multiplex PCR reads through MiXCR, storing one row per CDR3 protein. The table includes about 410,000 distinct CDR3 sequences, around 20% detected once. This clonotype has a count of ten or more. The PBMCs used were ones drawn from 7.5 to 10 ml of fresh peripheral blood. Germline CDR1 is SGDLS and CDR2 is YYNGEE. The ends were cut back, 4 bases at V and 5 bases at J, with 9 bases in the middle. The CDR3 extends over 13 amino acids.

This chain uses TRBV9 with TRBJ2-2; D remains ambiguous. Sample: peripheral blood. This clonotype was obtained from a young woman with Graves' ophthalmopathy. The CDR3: CASSLQATGELFF. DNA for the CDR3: TGTGCCAGCAGCCTACAAGCAACCGGGGAGCTGTTTTTT.